A selection of T cell receptor beta chains follows, all from one sample in a study of shared clonotypes between healthy human individuals. Here immunoSEQ multiplex PCR was the method, and the copy in TCRdb shows in-frame clones only, minus some. The sample lists about 2.1 million clones; about 93% were seen once. Input material: naive CD8+ T cells from PBMCs. These receptors were collected from a man aged 18 to 29 in good health. Some clones in this sample may be carry-over from other donors' samples. The CDR3 runs from the conserved cysteine through the conserved F or W. A D gene is named only where the DNA matches it firmly. Some rows mark clone size as missing; the rest say once, few, many or name a class of expanded clone.

CDR3aa: CASSFTDYNEQFF; CDR3nt: TGTGCCAGCAGTTTTACCGACTACAATGAGCAGTTCTTC; d_gene: NA; v_gene: TRBV28; j_gene: TRBJ2-1; abundance: NA
CDR3aa: CASSEGPTPRHYGYTF; CDR3nt: TGTGCCAGCAGTGAAGGGCCGACCCCCCGGCACTATGGCTACACCTTC; d_gene: NA; v_gene: TRBV6-1; j_gene: TRBJ1-2; abundance: NA
CDR3aa: CASSYTFVSTEAFF; CDR3nt: TGTGCCAGCAGTTACACATTCGTGAGCACTGAAGCTTTCTTT; d_gene: NA; v_gene: TRBV6-6; j_gene: TRBJ1-1; abundance: NA
CDR3aa: CASSQSGGNTEAFF; CDR3nt: TGTGCCAGCAGCCAATCGGGGGGAAACACTGAAGCTTTCTTT; d_gene: NA; v_gene: TRBV11-2; j_gene: TRBJ1-1; abundance: NA
CDR3aa: CASSDWAGSLRETQYF; CDR3nt: TGTGCCAGCAGTGATTGGGCAGGGAGCCTCCGAGAGACCCAGTACTTC; d_gene: NA; v_gene: TRBV6-1; j_gene: TRBJ2-5; abundance: once
CDR3aa: CASSRIGGGGRTDTQYF; CDR3nt: TGTGCCAGCAGTCGCATCGGCGGGGGGGGGCGAACAGATACGCAGTATTTT; d_gene: TRBD2; v_gene: TRBV7-2; j_gene: TRBJ2-3; abundance: NA
CDR3aa: CASSLKGGKPQHF; CDR3nt: TGTGCCAGCAGCTTAAAGGGGGGAAAGCCCCAGCATTTT; d_gene: NA; v_gene: TRBV5-6; j_gene: TRBJ1-5; abundance: NA
CDR3aa: CATSSPTGGLETQYF; CDR3nt: TGTGCCACCAGCAGCCCGACAGGGGGCCTGGAGACCCAGTACTTC; d_gene: TRBD1; v_gene: TRBV15; j_gene: TRBJ2-5; abundance: NA
CDR3aa: CASSFGASTNEKLFF; CDR3nt: TGTGCCAGCAGCTTCGGGGCTTCGACTAATGAAAAACTGTTTTTT; d_gene: NA; v_gene: TRBV7-9; j_gene: TRBJ1-4; abundance: NA
CDR3aa: CASSLLSGPYEQYF; CDR3nt: TGTGCCAGCAGCTTACTGTCAGGACCCTACGAGCAGTACTTC; d_gene: NA; v_gene: TRBV7-6; j_gene: TRBJ2-7; abundance: NA
CDR3aa: CASSRLLAGNTEAFF; CDR3nt: TGTGCCAGCAGCCGACTATTGGCCGGGAACACTGAAGCTTTCTTT; d_gene: NA; v_gene: TRBV7-2; j_gene: TRBJ1-1; abundance: once
CDR3aa: CASSLDRQETQYF; CDR3nt: TGTGCCAGCAGCTTAGACAGACAAGAGACCCAGTACTTC; d_gene: NA; v_gene: TRBV7-3; j_gene: TRBJ2-5; abundance: once
CDR3aa: CASSFRDRGETQYF; CDR3nt: TGTGCCAGCAGCTTCCGGGACCGCGGGGAGACCCAGTACTTC; d_gene: NA; v_gene: TRBV27; j_gene: TRBJ2-5; abundance: NA
CDR3aa: CASSTRDRAYEQYF; CDR3nt: TGTGCCAGCAGTACGAGGGACAGGGCCTACGAGCAGTACTTC; d_gene: TRBD1; v_gene: TRBV28; j_gene: TRBJ2-7; abundance: NA
CDR3aa: CASSQLVPGPENEQFF; CDR3nt: TGTGCCAGCAGCCAACTTGTACCAGGACCTGAGAATGAGCAGTTCTTC; d_gene: NA; v_gene: TRBV27; j_gene: TRBJ2-1; abundance: NA
CDR3aa: CASSRAGVDYGYTF; CDR3nt: TGTGCCAGCAGCCGAGCGGGGGTGGACTATGGCTACACCTTC; d_gene: NA; v_gene: TRBV13; j_gene: TRBJ1-2; abundance: NA
CDR3aa: CASSSDRGTYEQYF; CDR3nt: TGTGCCAGCAGCTCGGACAGGGGGACCTACGAGCAGTACTTC; d_gene: TRBD1; v_gene: TRBV5-5; j_gene: TRBJ2-7; abundance: NA
CDR3aa: CASSFSQSGFRNTIYF; CDR3nt: TGTGCCAGCAGTTTCTCCCAAAGCGGGTTCCGAAACACCATATATTTT; d_gene: NA; v_gene: TRBV6-5; j_gene: TRBJ1-3; abundance: NA
CDR3aa: CASSDPKLPGTAGNTIYF; CDR3nt: TGTGCCAGCAGTGACCCAAAACTACCCGGGACAGCTGGAAACACCATATATTTT; d_gene: TRBD1; v_gene: TRBV25-1; j_gene: TRBJ1-3; abundance: once
CDR3aa: CASRPEGSYGYTF; CDR3nt: TGTGCCAGCCGCCCTGAGGGAAGCTATGGCTACACCTTC; d_gene: NA; v_gene: TRBV27; j_gene: TRBJ1-2; abundance: NA
CDR3aa: CASSSGQGEAFF; CDR3nt: TGTGCCAGCAGCTCGGGACAGGGTGAAGCTTTCTTT; d_gene: TRBD1; v_gene: TRBV7-7; j_gene: TRBJ1-1; abundance: NA
CDR3aa: CASSSSTGEETQYF; CDR3nt: TGTGCCAGCAGCTCCTCGACAGGGGAAGAGACCCAGTACTTC; d_gene: TRBD1; v_gene: TRBV13; j_gene: TRBJ2-5; abundance: NA